This TCR beta chain came from a study of blood T cell repertoires in COVID-19. Profiled with immunoSEQ multiplex PCR; TCRdb holds only in-frame clones, not every one. The sample contains hundreds of thousands of clones, around 88% of which appear only once. J was trimmed by 2 bases and V by 4 bases; bases with no gene match: 6. This CDR3 has 15 residues. Germline assignment: CDR1 SGDLS and CDR2 YYNGEE. The chain employs TRBV9 and TRBJ2-1; 7 bases agree with TRBD2. The sample was PBMCs or T cells enriched from blood (not recorded which). The origin of this receptor is a woman in her forties with acute COVID-19. In DNA, the CDR3 is TGTGCCAGCAGCCAGCGGGGCTCCCCCTACAATGAGCAGTTCTTC. Translated: CASSQRGSPYNEQFF.